This T cell receptor beta chain was sequenced for a study of long-term antiretroviral therapy in people with HIV. The V end was cut by 6 bases, the J end by 1 base, with 14 bases between. CDR3 length: 15 amino acids. Germline V gives CDR1 MNHEY, CDR2 SMNVEV (reference sequence). A v3.0 immunoSEQ assay was performed at survey level. The method was immunoSEQ multiplex PCR; TCRdb's version includes in-frame clones alone and lacks a portion of them. The sample contains over 15,000 clones, about 89% of which appear only once. The input for sequencing was unsorted PBMCs, taken 0.5 years after starting antiretroviral therapy. The V gene is TRBV27, the J gene TRBJ2-3; D not resolved. This sequence was found in a man aged 40-49 years with HIV. The DNA of the CDR3 is TGTGCCAGCAGCTTAAGTGTACGCCGCACAGATACGCAGTATTTT. Protein: CASSLSVRRTDTQYF.